This T cell receptor beta chain comes out of a study of T cell clonotyping in hematopoietic cell transplantation. Background on the study: Recipient samples before transplant were obtained post-cytoreduction. Study-level findings and limits: Higher Inverse Simpson Index values in graft donor and pretransplant recipient predicted broader posttransplant TCR diversity. Few recipient clonotypes overlapped donors; over 97% were de novo at given depth. Pathologically expanded recipient clonotypes increased progressively from day 30 to day 180 as diversity fell.

This CDR3 is built from 14 residues. Germline CDR1 reads MDHEN; CDR2 reads SYDVKM. V lost 1 base and J lost 2, with 9 bases in between. Note on this clone: The antigen remains unidentified.

Time point reported: recipient sample about 28 days before transplant, after cytoreduction. Some clones are missing from TCRdb's copy, which holds only in-frame ones; the method was immunoSEQ multiplex PCR. This repertoire shows some 26,000 clones, 82% found once; its top ten account for 1.8%. The sequenced sample was peripheral blood mononuclear cells, obtained before stem cell transplant. The TCR comes from a man aged 40-50 years with acute myeloid leukemia. Some clones in this sample may be carry-over from other donors' samples. The genes are TRBV28 and TRBJ2-7, with a possible D match to TRBD2 (5 bases). The CDR3 loop reads CASSLFAGTYEQYF. CDR3 bases: TGTGCCAGCAGTTTATTTGCGGGCACCTACGAGCAGTACTTC.